Many counts were recorded for the clone carrying this T cell receptor beta chain. Its antigen is not known. One entry per CDR3 protein results from TCRdb running MiXCR on the 5' RACE reads. The profile shows tens of thousands of distinct CDR3 sequences, 4% to 5% of them singletons. V was shortened by 3 bases and J by 8 bases, with 10 bases between the two germline ends. Looked up from germline, CDR1 is SQVTM and CDR2 is ANQGSEA. The CDR3 has 11 amino acids. This specimen comes from a study of spatial heterogeneity in lung cancer. The sample's time point: sample taken at primary tumor resection. Unsorted whole RNA from tumor, nontumor lung or frozen PBMC underwent sequencing. General observations from the study: TCRs found ubiquitously expanded in tumor appeared in blood more at resection than at follow-up.

The chain is built from TRBV29-1 and TRBJ1-2, with no clear D. The clonotype comes from a male donor with early-stage non-small cell lung cancer. The starting material was PBMCs, obtained at surgery. CDR3 bases: TGCAGCGTTGAGGCAATGGGGGGCTACACCTTC. It codes for CSVEAMGGYTF. Filled out from reference TRBV29-1 and TRBJ1-2, the complete variable domain reads SAVISQKPSRDICQRGTSLTIQCQVDSQVTMMFWYRQQPGQSLTLIATANQGSEATYESGFVIDKFPISRPNLTFSTLTVSNMSPEDSSIYLCSVEAMGGYTFGSGTRLTVV.